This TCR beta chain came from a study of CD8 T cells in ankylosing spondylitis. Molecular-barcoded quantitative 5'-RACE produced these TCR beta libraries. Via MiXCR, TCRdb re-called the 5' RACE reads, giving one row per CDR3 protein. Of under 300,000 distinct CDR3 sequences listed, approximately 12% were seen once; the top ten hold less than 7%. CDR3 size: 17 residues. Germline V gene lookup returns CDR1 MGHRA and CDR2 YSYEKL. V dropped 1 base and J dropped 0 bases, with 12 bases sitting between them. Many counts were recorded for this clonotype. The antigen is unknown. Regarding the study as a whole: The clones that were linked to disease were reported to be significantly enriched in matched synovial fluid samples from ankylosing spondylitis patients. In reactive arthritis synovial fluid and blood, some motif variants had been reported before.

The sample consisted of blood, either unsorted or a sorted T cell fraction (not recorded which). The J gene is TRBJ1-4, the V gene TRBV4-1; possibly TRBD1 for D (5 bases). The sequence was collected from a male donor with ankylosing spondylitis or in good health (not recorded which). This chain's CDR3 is CASSQAVVGPTNEKLFF. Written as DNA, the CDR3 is TGCGCCAGCAGCCAAGCGGTAGTGGGGCCAACTAATGAAAAACTGTTTTTT.